Sequencing of this T cell receptor (beta chain) was carried out in a study of OX40 agonist ivuxolimab in advanced cancers. Whole-study context: Patients received the agonistic anti-OX40 (CD134) antibody ivuxolimab. Hepatocellular carcinoma, melanoma, renal cell or head and neck cancer occurred in dose-escalation patients. Partial responses occurred in three patients (one hepatocellular carcinoma, two cutaneous melanoma).

CDR1 and CDR2 (germline): LNHNV, YYDKDF (reference sequence). The CDR3 totals 17 residues. Trimming removed 0 bases from V and 0 bases from J, with 13 bases in between. TCRdb keeps only in-frame clones here, not all; method: immunoSEQ multiplex PCR. The sample gives approximately 76,000 clones, over 85% of which show up once; about 11% is in the top ten. The chain joins TRBV15 to TRBJ2-3, with D unclear. The TCR originated in an adult with an advanced solid tumor such as melanoma, head and neck, liver or kidney cancer. The source material was CD4+ or CD8+ T cells sorted from blood, sampled in a trial of the OX40 agonist ivuxolimab. DNA for the CDR3: TGTGCCACCAGCAGAGATCTGGGCAGGTTTAGCACAGATACGCAGTATTTT. It codes for CATSRDLGRFSTDTQYF.